This T cell receptor (beta chain) was documented in a study of blood T cell repertoires in COVID-19. At the level of the study: From T cells, B-cell-depleted T cells, or PBMCs came the material, which was cDNA or gDNA.

CDR1 and CDR2 from the germline V gene are LNHDA and SQIVND (reference sequence). This CDR3 comprises 15 residues. After removal of 4 bases from V and 4 bases from J, the junction contained 10 bases not matched to a gene. Using immunoSEQ multiplex PCR, the repertoire was profiled, and TCRdb retains in-frame clones only, with some absent. The table includes some 20,000 clones, around 92% detected once. The sequenced sample consisted of peripheral blood. The rearrangement links TRBV19 to TRBJ2-7, with 7 bases lining up with TRBD1. The source of this sequence is a human donor in a cohort sampled during active COVID-19. The CDR3 DNA follows: TGTGCCAGTAGTAGCCGGCGACAGGGCGGGTACGAGCAGTACTTC. It translates to CASSSRRQGGYEQYF.